A single sample gave rise to the 21 T cell receptor beta chains below, sequenced in a study of T cells in localized non-small cell lung cancer (dated by TCRdb to the early 2020s). Libraries came from the immunoSEQ multiplex PCR assay. TCRdb took over this immuneACCESS table, retaining in-frame rearrangements with V and J assigned. Such tables are incomplete; in checked studies, under half of the missing clones stem from an unresolved V gene, and the remainder is unexplained. The sample includes 19,000 or so clones, with roughly 88% observed a single time. The ten largest clones take up just under 30% of the sample. Here the sequenced sample was peripheral blood mononuclear cells, taken before any cancer treatment. Source of these receptors: a male donor older than 55 with stage II lung adenocarcinoma.

The V and J genes are TRBV28 and TRBJ2-4; possible D gene TRBD1, 6 bases. The CDR3 has 15 residues. CDR1 is MDHEN and CDR2 is SYDVKM in the germline V gene. V lost 6 bases and J lost 6, with 18 bases in between. In nucleotides, the CDR3 is TGTGCCAGCAGCCAGGTGGGGGCCCTCGGAAACATTCAGTACTTC. Amino acids: CASSQVGALGNIQYF.

This rearrangement joins TRBV7-3 to TRBJ2-1, with D perhaps being TRBD1 or TRBD2 (6 bases each). Germline V gives CDR1 SGHTA, CDR2 FQGTGA. Deletions cut 4 bases from V and 11 bases from J, with 12 bases between. The CDR3 sequence is 12 residues long. The DNA for the CDR3 is TGTGCCAGCAGCTCGTTTGGGGGGCAGCAGTTCTTC. Its protein is CASSSFGGQQFF.

The gene calls are TRBV19 and TRBJ2-1, with D unclear. The V end was cut by 8 bases, the J end by 7 bases, with 9 bases between. CDR1 LNHDA and CDR2 SQIVND come from the germline V gene (reference sequence). The CDR3 has 11 amino acids. The CDR3 coding sequence is TGTGCCAGTGGGAAGTTGAATGAGCAGTTCTTC. Its translation is CASGKLNEQFF.

This rearrangement joins TRBV2 to TRBJ2-2; 7 bases are a match to TRBD2. CDR3 size: 14 residues. CDR1 SNHLY and CDR2 FYNNEI come from the germline V gene. Trimming at V came to 9 bases and at J to 3 bases, leaving 7 bases not matched to a gene. This CDR3 reads CARGSGLDTGELFF. DNA of the CDR3: TGTGCCAGGGGGAGTGGACTAGACACCGGGGAGCTGTTTTTT. The full variable domain, in which reference TRBV2 and TRBJ2-2 provide the parts outside the CDR3, is EPEVTQTPSHQVTQMGQEVILRCVPISNHLYFYWYRQILGQKVEFLVSFYNNEISEKSEIFDDQFSVERPDGSNFTLKIRSTKLEDSAMYFCARGSGLDTGELFFGEGSRLTVL.

V is TRBV15 and J is TRBJ1-5; D remains unclear. With 4 bases removed from V and 0 bases from J, the gap between germline ends came to 16 bases. Germline V gene lookup returns CDR1 LNHNV and CDR2 YYDKDF (reference sequence). The CDR3 is 17 residues long. CDR3 sequence reads: CATSTIGRGASNQPQHF. CDR3 DNA: TGTGCCACCAGCACTATAGGACGGGGAGCTAGCAATCAGCCCCAGCATTTT.

V gene TRBV4-1 combines with J gene TRBJ2-7; D is unresolved. The CDR3 runs 15 residues. The germline V gene has CDR1 MGHRA and CDR2 YSYEKL. Trimming pared 0 bases from V and 0 bases from J, leaving 9 bases between. The CDR3 protein is CASSQDESHSYEQYF. The CDR3, as DNA: TGCGCCAGCAGCCAAGATGAATCCCACTCCTACGAGCAGTACTTC.

Only one count was recorded for this clone. V is TRBV5-4 and J is TRBJ2-1, with a tentative D call TRBD2 (5 bases). Trimming pared 2 bases from V and 0 bases from J, leaving 15 bases between. The V gene's germline CDR1 is SGHNT and CDR2 YYREEE (reference sequence). This CDR3 comprises 17 residues. The CDR3 region is CASSLAIGGLSYNEQFF. The CDR3 nucleotides are TGTGCCAGCAGCTTAGCGATCGGCGGGCTCTCCTACAATGAGCAGTTCTTC.

V and J are TRBV18 and TRBJ2-3, with D tentatively TRBD2 (5 bases). CDR3 size: 17 residues. CDR1 is KGHSH, CDR2 LQKENI, per germline. Trimming shortened V by 4 bases and J by 1 base, and 18 bases separated the two germline ends. The CDR3 region is CASSQNTRAGGTDTQYF. The CDR3 DNA reads TGTGCCAGCTCACAAAATACAAGAGCCGGGGGCACAGATACGCAGTATTTT.

The chain has TRBV11-3 and TRBJ2-1, with D perhaps matching TRBD2 (6 bases). CDR1 SGHNT and CDR2 YENEEA come from the germline V gene. V shed 1 base and J shed 3 bases, with 7 bases lying between them. The CDR3 extends over 14 amino acids. DNA of the CDR3: TGTGCCAGCAGCTTAGGGGGGGACTACAATGAGCAGTTCTTC. Amino acids: CASSLGGDYNEQFF.

V is TRBV4-1 and J is TRBJ2-3; D perhaps matches TRBD2 (6 bases). Trimming left V 0 bases short and J 10 bases short, with 23 bases between. Germline CDR1 MGHRA, CDR2 YSYEKL. The CDR3 extends over 17 amino acids. CDR3 sequence (DNA): TGCGCCAGCAGCCAAGAGAGGCCGGGGGTGGGTGTTGGTGCGCAGTATTTT. Protein product: CASSQERPGVGVGAQYF.

This chain uses TRBV9 with TRBJ1-6, with D possibly TRBD1 on 5 matching bases. CDR3 length equals 15 residues. Trimming took 3 bases from V and 3 from J, leaving 10 bases between them. CDR1 is SGDLS and CDR2 is YYNGEE in the germline V gene. The CDR3 here is CASSGDGVYNSPLHF. DNA of the CDR3: TGTGCCAGCAGCGGGGACGGAGTCTATAATTCACCCCTCCACTTT.

The chain recombines TRBV6-5 with TRBJ1-1; the match to TRBD1 covers 8 bases. V shed 6 bases and J 10 bases; nucleotides not matched to a gene: 13. This CDR3 region has 14 residues. The V gene's germline CDR1 is MNHEY and CDR2 SVGAGI. CDR3 amino acids: CASSPGTGARGAFF. CDR3 bases: TGTGCCAGCAGCCCCGGGACAGGCGCCAGGGGAGCTTTCTTT.

Comments on this clone: The same CDR3 is also encoded by other DNA sequences in this sample. The gene calls are TRBV7-2 and TRBJ2-1; D ambiguous. CDR1 and CDR2 from the germline V gene are SGHTA and FQGNSA. The V end lost 6 bases, the J end lost 2 bases, and 2 bases lay between the germline ends. There are 11 residues in the CDR3. The CDR3 DNA is TGTGCCAGCAGTCCCTACAATGAGCAGTTCTTC. Encoded protein: CASSPYNEQFF.

The sample holds one count of this clone. The rearrangement uses TRBV2 and TRBJ2-1, with 10 bases identical to TRBD1. V lost 6 bases, J lost 4 bases, and 3 bases stayed unmatched. The germline V gene encodes CDR1 SNHLY and CDR2 FYNNEI. There are 14 residues in the CDR3. The chain's CDR3 is CASSGDRGYNEQFF. CDR3 DNA sequence: TGTGCCAGCAGCGGGGACAGGGGATACAATGAGCAGTTCTTC.

This chain uses TRBV28 with TRBJ2-3, with 10 bases lining up with TRBD2. The V segment lost 5 bases and the J segment 2 bases; nucleotides outside the gene matches: 7. The CDR3 is 16 residues long. Germline loops: CDR1 MDHEN, CDR2 SYDVKM. As DNA, the CDR3 is TGTGCCAGCAGTCCAATTAGCGGGAGGAACACAGATACGCAGTATTTT. It translates to CASSPISGRNTDTQYF. The complete variable domain, with remaining parts taken from reference TRBV28 and TRBJ2-3, reads DVKVTQSSRYLVKRTGEKVFLECVQDMDHENMFWYRQDPGLGLRLIYFSYDVKMKEKGDIPEGYSVSREKKERFSLILESASTNQTSMYLCASSPISGRNTDTQYFGPGTRLTVL.

V is TRBV7-2 and J is TRBJ2-1; D may be TRBD2 (6 bases). The CDR3 runs 14 residues. Germline V gives CDR1 SGHTA, CDR2 FQGNSA. V lost 0 bases and J 6 bases, leaving 9 bases between the germline ends. Written as DNA, the CDR3 is TGTGCCAGCAGCTTAGCGTCTAGCGTCAATGAGCAGTTCTTC. Translating gives CASSLASSVNEQFF. Full variable domain (rest looked up from reference TRBV7-2 and TRBJ2-1): GAGVSQSPSNKVTEKGKDVELRCDPISGHTALYWYRQSLGQGLEFLIYFQGNSAPDKSGLPSDRFSAERTGGSVSTLTIQRTQQEDSAVYLCASSLASSVNEQFFGPGTRLTVL.

V gene TRBV18 combines with J gene TRBJ1-4; 10 bases are a match to TRBD1. Looked up from germline, CDR1 is KGHSH and CDR2 is LQKENI. The length of the CDR3 is 18 residues. V lost 3 bases to trimming and J lost 0 bases; unmatched junction nucleotides: 7. The CDR3 DNA follows: TGTGCCAGCTCACCCCCCGGGACAGGGGCGACAACTAATGAAAAACTGTTTTTT. This codes for CASSPPGTGATTNEKLFF.

This chain connects TRBV29-1 to TRBJ1-1; 12 nucleotides line up with TRBD1. The germline gives CDR1 SQVTM, CDR2 ANQGSEA. The CDR3 has 13 amino acids. V shed 8 bases and J 3 bases; nucleotides not matched to a gene: 4. The CDR3 bases are TGCAGCACTGGGACAGGGGGCGACACTGAAGCTTTCTTT. Its translation is CSTGTGGDTEAFF.

The chain joins TRBV28 to TRBJ2-7; D call uncertain. The CDR3 loop spans 15 amino acids. CDR1 is MDHEN and CDR2 is SYDVKM in the germline V gene. Trimming cost V 4 bases and J 0 bases, with 13 bases left between them. The CDR3 region is CASSSLESFSYEQYF. CDR3 bases: TGTGCCAGCAGTTCCCTTGAGAGTTTCTCCTACGAGCAGTACTTC.

This sequence joins TRBV5-1 and TRBJ2-3; TRBD2 agrees at 7 bases. Germline CDR1 and CDR2: SGHRS and YFSETQ. The CDR3 is 15 residues long. V dropped 1 base and J dropped 2; count of bases not matched to a gene: 4. The CDR3 is CASSLQGGYTDTQYF. The CDR3 DNA reads as TGCGCCAGCAGCTTGCAGGGAGGGTACACAGATACGCAGTATTTT.

The chain has TRBV10-1 and TRBJ1-5; D is ambiguous. This CDR3 spans 13 amino acids. Germline CDR1 reads WNHNN; CDR2 reads SYGVQD (reference sequence). V dropped 4 bases and J dropped 5 bases, with 9 bases sitting between them. The chain's CDR3 is CASSAFHDQPQHF. The CDR3 DNA sequence: TGCGCCAGCAGTGCTTTCCACGATCAGCCCCAGCATTTT.